This note documents a single TCR beta chain sequence. Its antigen is still unknown. These data originate in a study of beta chain features in type 1 diabetes. The study's findings and limits: Researchers reported that naive, central memory and Treg TCRB repertoires appeared more similar in patients than in healthy donors.

Since all of the isolated RNA was reverse transcribed, expressed TCRB transcripts were what got sequenced. Libraries were prepared by immunoSEQ multiplex PCR; TCRdb keeps only in-frame clonotypes and omits some of them. Of roughly 140,000 clones listed, around 51% were seen once; the top ten hold approximately 0.4%. Germline V gene lookup returns CDR1 LNHNV and CDR2 YYDKDF (reference sequence). The V and J ends lost 3 bases and 1 base respectively, with 3 bases between them. This CDR3 comprises 12 residues. The sequencing sample was made of Tregs from blood. The chain carries TRBV15 and TRBJ1-2, with D uncertain. This clonotype was obtained from a man younger than 35 in good health. The CDR3 spells CATSSSNYGYTF. Written as DNA, the CDR3 is TGTGCCACCAGCAGCAGTAACTATGGCTACACCTTC.